Listed below are T cell receptor beta chains from one sample, sequenced in a study of technical replicates of blood from several donors. Method: immunoSEQ multiplex PCR; TCRdb's copy keeps in-frame clones and lacks some. The table has over 75,000 clones, almost 96% seen once. The sequenced sample consisted of T cells isolated from PBMCs. These receptors were collected from a human donor in good health. The CDR3 runs from the conserved cysteine through the conserved F or W. A D gene is named only where the DNA matches it firmly. The listing skips clone size in some rows; elsewhere it reads once, few, many or a size class.

cdr3_nt cdr3_aa d_call j_call clone_size v_call
TGTGCCAGCATCCCGGGCGGGAGCCAAGAGACCCAGTACTTC CASIPGGSQETQYF TRBD2 TRBJ2-5 once TRBV28
TGCGCCAGCAGCCAAGCCGGGACAGGAACGACTGGAAACACCATATATTTT CASSQAGTGTTGNTIYF TRBD1 TRBJ1-3 NA TRBV4-1
TGCGCCAGCAGCCGAGACTGGGCTGGACAGGCTTACGGATCCACCTTC CASSRDWAGQAYGSTF TRBD1 TRBJ1-2 NA TRBV4-3
TGTGCCAGCGGTCCAACAGGGAACACTGAAGCTTTCTTT CASGPTGNTEAFF NA TRBJ1-1 once TRBV6-1
TGTGCCACCAGCAGAGATTTTAAGCTAATGAACACTGAAGCTTTCTTT CATSRDFKLMNTEAFF NA TRBJ1-1 NA TRBV15
TGCGCCAGCAGCTTTGGGACAGGCGATGAAAAACTGTTTTTT CASSFGTGDEKLFF TRBD1 TRBJ1-4 NA TRBV5-1
TGTGCCACCTACAGGGAACCCTACGAGCAGTACTTC CATYREPYEQYF NA TRBJ2-7 NA TRBV2
TGTGCCAGCAGTGGACAGGGGGAGAACTATGGCTACACCTTC CASSGQGENYGYTF TRBD1 TRBJ1-2 NA TRBV2
TGTGCCAGTAGGAAGGGCGGGAGGTCCCTTTGGACCTACAATGAGCAGTTCTTC CASRKGGRSLWTYNEQFF TRBD2 TRBJ2-1 few TRBV19
TGTGCCAGCAGCTCTGCCTTAAAGGAGAGAGTGAACACTGAAGCTTTCTTT CASSSALKERVNTEAFF NA TRBJ1-1 NA TRBV7-2
TGTGCCAGCAGGCAACTACAGGGGCAGCCCCAGCATTTT CASRQLQGQPQHF TRBD1 TRBJ1-5 once TRBV6-1
TGTGCCAGCAGCCGTCCCGGACAGGGGGCGAACAATCAGCCCCAGCATTTT CASSRPGQGANNQPQHF TRBD1 TRBJ1-5 few TRBV28
TGCGCCAGCAGCTTGGTTGTCAGTCCCTACGAGCAGTACTTC CASSLVVSPYEQYF NA TRBJ2-7 NA TRBV5-1
TGTGCCAGCTCACCTTTTGGGGGGAGCTCCTACGAGCAGTACTTC CASSPFGGSSYEQYF NA TRBJ2-7 NA TRBV18
TGTGCCATCCTCAGACTAGCGGGAGGGCGGGAGACCCAGTACTTC CAILRLAGGRETQYF TRBD2 TRBJ2-5 NA TRBV28
TGCGCCAGCAGCCAGCACTTGAAGGGAGCCGATGAGCAGTTCTTC CASSQHLKGADEQFF NA TRBJ2-1 NA TRBV4-1
TGTGCCACCAGCAGGGTGGGACAGTCGGCAAACATTCAGTACTTC CATSRVGQSANIQYF TRBD1 TRBJ2-4 NA TRBV15
TGCGCCAGCAGAGGGGACAGGGGGAACTACGAGCAGTACTTC CASRGDRGNYEQYF TRBD1 TRBJ2-7 NA TRBV10-1
TGTGCCAGCAGCTTGGACAACCGATGGGGCACTGAAGCTTTCTTT CASSLDNRWGTEAFF NA TRBJ1-1 NA TRBV6-5
TGTGCCAGCAGCTTATGGCGGTGGGAGCTGTTTTTT CASSLWRWELFF NA TRBJ2-2 once TRBV7-2
TGCAGCTACCGGACTAGCGAGTCCTACGAGCAGTACTTC CSYRTSESYEQYF TRBD2 TRBJ2-7 NA TRBV29-1
TGTGTCAGAAGCTCAAACCTTAGGGGGACAGGGTTACGTCTGGAAACAGGGGGAAACACCATATATTTT CVRSSNLRGTGLRLETGGNTIYF NA TRBJ1-3 NA TRBV7-5
TGTGCCAGCAGCCTAGGGACAGGACGTGACAATCAGCCCCAGCATTTT CASSLGTGRDNQPQHF TRBD1 TRBJ1-5 few TRBV7-9
TGCGCCAGCAGCCTCGGGACTAGCGGAGACTACGAGCAGTACTTC CASSLGTSGDYEQYF TRBD2 TRBJ2-7 NA TRBV5-1
TGTGCCAGTCGACAGGCTTTTATGAACACTGAAGCTTTCTTT CASRQAFMNTEAFF NA TRBJ1-1 once TRBV2
TGTGCCAGCAGTGAAACGATCCCGGGATTGGGACTACCCTACGAGCAGTACTTC CASSETIPGLGLPYEQYF TRBD2 TRBJ2-7 NA TRBV6-1
TGTGCCAGCAGCACTTCTACAGGACAGCTGAACACTGAAGCTTTCTTT CASSTSTGQLNTEAFF NA TRBJ1-1 NA TRBV9
TGCGCCAGCAGCCAACGACCCCGGGACTTATCCCTCACTAATGAAAAACTGTTTTTT CASSQRPRDLSLTNEKLFF NA TRBJ1-4 NA TRBV4-1
TGCGCCAGCAGCCCCGGGACAGGGAATGGCTACGAGCAGTACTTC CASSPGTGNGYEQYF TRBD1 TRBJ2-7 NA TRBV5-1
TGTGCCATCAGCCCCGGGGGGGCCGGTGTATCCGGGGAGCTGTTTTTT CAISPGGAGVSGELFF TRBD2 TRBJ2-2 NA TRBV10-3
TGTGCCAGCAGTTACGCGGGAGGGATGAACACTGAAGCTTTCTTT CASSYAGGMNTEAFF NA TRBJ1-1 NA TRBV6-5
TGCGCCAGCAGCCCGATGGGGGGGGTCGGCAATGAGCAGTTCTTC CASSPMGGVGNEQFF TRBD2 TRBJ2-1 NA TRBV4-1
TGTGCCAGCAGCGTAGATTCAGGGGAAGAGACCCAGTACTTC CASSVDSGEETQYF NA TRBJ2-5 NA TRBV9
TGTGCCAGCAACCCACTCCTGAACACTGAAGCTTTCTTT CASNPLLNTEAFF NA TRBJ1-1 few TRBV6-1
TGTGCCAGCAGCGTAGTTCCGGACAACTACGAGCAGTACTTC CASSVVPDNYEQYF NA TRBJ2-7 NA TRBV9
TGTGCCAGCAGTCGAACCCGACCCGGGACAGGGAGTTTATCGAACACCGGGGAGCTGTTTTTT CASSRTRPGTGSLSNTGELFF TRBD1 TRBJ2-2 once TRBV27
TGTGCCAGCAGCTTTGAGACTAGCGGGTGGGAAGAGACCCAGTACTTC CASSFETSGWEETQYF TRBD2 TRBJ2-5 NA TRBV7-9
TGTGCCATCAGTGAGTCGCGACTAGCGGGGTCCGGGGAGCTGTTTTTT CAISESRLAGSGELFF TRBD2 TRBJ2-2 NA TRBV10-3
TGCGCCAGCAGCTTGGAAGGGACAGGGTCGGCAAGTAGTGGCTACACCTTC CASSLEGTGSASSGYTF TRBD1 TRBJ1-2 NA TRBV5-1
TGCGCCAGCAGCACCCGAGAGGACTTTACCTACGAGCAGTACTTC CASSTREDFTYEQYF NA TRBJ2-7 NA TRBV5-1
TGCGCCAGCAGCTGGGACTTGGGGGAGAACTATGGCTACACCTTC CASSWDLGENYGYTF NA TRBJ1-2 NA TRBV5-1